Below are 17 T cell receptor beta chains sequenced from a single sample in a study of blood T cell repertoires in COVID-19. TCRdb keeps only in-frame clones here, not all; method: immunoSEQ multiplex PCR. Found here are hundreds of thousands of clones, 85% to 90% of them singletons; the top ten hold less than 3.5%. The sequenced sample was PBMCs or T cells enriched from blood (not recorded which). Every receptor here comes from a woman aged 45-60 years who had been exposed to COVID-19.

In its sample, this clone was seen a few times. The chain employs TRBV18 and TRBJ2-3; possibly TRBD2 for D (6 bases). Trimming left V 3 bases short and J 6 bases short, with 13 bases between. Germline CDR1 KGHSH, CDR2 LQKENI. This CDR3 has 14 amino acids. The CDR3 loop is CASSPATGEDTQYF. In nucleotides, the CDR3 is TGTGCCAGCTCACCCGCGACGGGGGAGGATACGCAGTATTTT.

This chain links TRBV4-1 with TRBJ2-2; 7 bases are shared with TRBD2. V lost 4 bases, J lost 6 bases, and 11 bases stayed unmatched. The germline gives CDR1 MGHRA, CDR2 YSYEKL. The length of the CDR3 is 16 residues. Here the CDR3 DNA reads TGCGCCAGCAGCCGTCAGCGGGGACCGGTGGCCGGGGAGCTGTTTTTT. It yields the protein CASSRQRGPVAGELFF.

This sequence joins TRBV12-3 or TRBV12-4 and TRBJ2-7; D gene uncertain. Deletions cut 2 bases from V and 4 bases from J, with 6 bases between. The CDR3 is made up of 12 amino acids. CDR3 in DNA: TGTGCCAGCAGTTTATCCGGTTACGAGCAGTACTTC. It codes for CASSLSGYEQYF.

The chain couples TRBV30 to TRBJ2-7, with TRBD1 matching over 12 bases. V trimming: 2 bases; J trimming: 6 bases; junction bases outside the gene matches: 8. Germline values: CDR1 GTSNPN, CDR2 SVGIG (reference sequence). The CDR3 is 15 residues long. CDR3 in DNA: TGTGCCTGGAGTTTCGGGACAGGGGGCGCATCCGAGCAGTACTTC. Its protein is CAWSFGTGGASEQYF. Combining the CDR3 with reference TRBV30 and TRBJ2-7 gives the whole variable domain SQTIHQWPATLVQPVGSPLSLECTVEGTSNPNLYWYRQAAGRGLQLLFYSVGIGQISSEVPQNLSASRPQDRQFILSSKKLLLSDSGFYLCAWSFGTGGASEQYFGPGTRLTVT.

The chain links TRBV3-1 (or the pseudogene TRBV3-2) to TRBJ2-5; D not certain. The V and J ends lost 4 bases and 5 bases respectively, with 11 bases between them. Germline-derived CDR1 and CDR2 are LGHDT and YNNKEL (reference sequence). CDR3 length: 13 residues. CDR3 in amino acids: CASSPSLRETQYF. CDR3 sequence (DNA): TGTGCCAGCAGCCCCTCCTTGCGGGAGACCCAGTACTTC.

The V and J genes are TRBV18 and TRBJ2-5; 12 nucleotides align to TRBD2. From germline, CDR1 is KGHSH and CDR2 LQKENI. J lost 1 base, V lost 6 bases, and 9 bases had no gene match. This CDR3 comprises 17 residues. Here the CDR3 reads CASSPAPSGGAQETQYF. The CDR3 nucleotides read TGTGCCAGCTCCCCAGCGCCTAGCGGGGGGGCCCAAGAGACCCAGTACTTC.

Only a few counts were recorded for this clone. The V call is TRBV4-2, the J call TRBJ2-1; 9 bases map to TRBD2. Per germline, CDR1 LGHNA and CDR2 YNFKEQ. The J segment lost 7 bases and the V segment lost 2 bases, leaving 12 bases of the junction unmatched. This CDR3 spans 17 amino acids. The CDR3: CASSQIVGGGAMNEQFF. The CDR3 nucleotides read TGTGCCAGCAGCCAAATCGTGGGCGGGGGGGCCATGAATGAGCAGTTCTTC.

The table lists this clone with a count of one. The rearrangement uses TRBV7-9 and TRBJ1-4; 7 bases fit TRBD1. The J segment lost 5 bases and the V segment lost 1 base, leaving 4 bases of the junction unmatched. Germline lookup yields CDR1 SEHNR and CDR2 FQNEAQ (reference sequence). This CDR3 spans 15 amino acids. The CDR3 region is CASSLGDSWNEKLFF. The CDR3 DNA follows: TGTGCCAGCAGCTTAGGGGACAGCTGGAATGAAAAACTGTTTTTT. Drawing the rest from reference TRBV7-9 and TRBJ1-4, the complete variable domain is DTGVSQNPRHKITKRGQNVTFRCDPISEHNRLYWYRQTLGQGPEFLTYFQNEAQLEKSRLLSDRFSAERPKGSFSTLEIQRTEQGDSAMYLCASSLGDSWNEKLFFGSGTQLSVL.

The chain carries TRBV5-1 and TRBJ2-3, with 8 bases lining up with TRBD1. The CDR3 length is 16 residues. Per the germline V gene, CDR1 is SGHRS and CDR2 is YFSETQ. Germline trimming cut 4 bases from V and 1 base from J; bases unmatched to any gene: 8. CDR3 region: CASSRTGRLGTDTQYF. The CDR3 nucleotides read TGCGCCAGCAGCCGGACAGGGCGGTTGGGCACAGATACGCAGTATTTT.

This chain joins TRBV28 and TRBJ1-1; 7 bases are a match to TRBD1. CDR1 is MDHEN and CDR2 is SYDVKM in the germline V gene. V shed 6 bases, J shed 0 bases, and the junction held 7 bases outside the gene matches. The CDR3 runs to 15 residues. DNA for the CDR3: TGTGCCAGCAGAAAGGGACAGCTTATGAACACTGAAGCTTTCTTT. This gives the protein CASRKGQLMNTEAFF.

V gene TRBV18 combines with J gene TRBJ1-2; 10 nucleotides align to TRBD1. CDR1 and CDR2 from the germline V gene are KGHSH and LQKENI. Losses at the gene ends were 3 bases for V and 7 bases for J; bases not matched to a gene: 8. The CDR3 consists of 15 residues. The CDR3 DNA follows: TGTGCCAGCTCACCTTGGGACAGGGGAACGGGTGGCTACACCTTC. Translated: CASSPWDRGTGGYTF. Using reference TRBV18 and TRBJ1-2 for the parts outside the CDR3, the full variable domain is NAGVMQNPRHLVRRRGQEARLRCSPMKGHSHVYWYRQLPEEGLKFMVYLQKENIIDESGMPKERFSAEFPKEGPSILRIQQVVRGDSAAYFCASSPWDRGTGGYTFGSGTRLTVV.

The chain is built from TRBV24-1 and TRBJ2-3; no clear D gene. The CDR3 contains 14 residues. With 6 bases removed from V and 4 bases from J, the gap between germline ends came to 13 bases. The germline V gene encodes CDR1 KGHDR and CDR2 SFDVKD. The CDR3 sequence is CATSHSLNSDTQYF. The CDR3 region has the DNA TGTGCCACCAGTCATTCGCTAAACTCAGATACGCAGTATTTT.

The chain joins TRBV14 to TRBJ1-2, with D tentatively TRBD1 (6 bases). Germline values: CDR1 SGHDN, CDR2 FVKESK. The CDR3 consists of 14 residues. Trimming took off 4 bases at V and 2 bases at J, with 11 bases between the two ends. In DNA form, the CDR3 reads TGTGCCAGCAGCCCTCTACAGGGAAACTATGGCTACACCTTC. This gives the protein CASSPLQGNYGYTF.

J is TRBJ2-2 and V is TRBV20-1, with 12 positions matching TRBD2. The germline V gene has CDR1 DFQATT and CDR2 SNEGSKA (reference sequence). The CDR3 covers 17 residues. V shed 3 bases, J shed 0 bases, and the junction held 5 bases outside the gene matches. DNA of the CDR3: TGCAGTGCTAGTTCAGGACTAGCGGGAACGAACACCGGGGAGCTGTTTTTT. Its protein is CSASSGLAGTNTGELFF.

The rearrangement uses TRBV7-8 and TRBJ2-7; unclear D gene. CDR1 and CDR2 (germline): SGHVS, FQNEAQ. Trimming removed 3 bases from V and 6 bases from J, with 9 bases in between. The CDR3 has 12 residues. The CDR3 sequence is CASSLSRREQYF. CDR3 bases: TGTGCCAGCAGCTTGTCGAGGCGCGAGCAGTACTTC. Looking up the rest from reference TRBV7-8 and TRBJ2-7 gives the full variable domain: GAGVSQSPRYKVAKRGQDVALRCDPISGHVSLFWYQQALGQGPEFLTYFQNEAQLDKSGLPSDRFFAERPEGSVSTLKIQRTQQEDSAVYLCASSLSRREQYFGPGTRLTVT.

This sequence joins TRBV5-1 and TRBJ2-5; 12 positions match TRBD1. This CDR3 has 17 amino acids. V gave up 3 bases and J gave up 7 bases; unmatched junction bases: 13. Germline V CDR1 and CDR2: SGHRS, YFSETQ. The CDR3 sequence is CASSSNPGQGAIGTQYF. The DNA of the CDR3 is TGCGCCAGCAGCTCTAATCCGGGACAGGGGGCAATTGGGACCCAGTACTTC.

The gene calls are TRBV7-2 and TRBJ1-4; D not resolved. Germline V gives CDR1 SGHTA, CDR2 FQGNSA. With 0 bases removed from V and 7 bases from J, the gap between germline ends came to 9 bases. The CDR3 length is 14 residues. In DNA form, the CDR3 reads TGTGCCAGCAGCTTAGCTGGGCATGGTGAAAAACTGTTTTTT. The encoded protein is CASSLAGHGEKLFF.